Given below is one T cell receptor (beta chain) in context. Clones were sequenced by immunoSEQ multiplex PCR, and TCRdb holds only the in-frame ones, with some missing. The table records approximately 90,000 clones, almost 75% of them present only once. This entry comes from a study of CD8 T cell repertoires and HIV-1 epitope variants. Study details: T cells were stimulated with Twenty-five Gag and Nef peptides separately.

The CDR3 is 17 residues long. V was clipped by 7 bases and J by 2 bases, with 23 bases between them. Germline loops: CDR1 SGDLS, CDR2 YYNGEE. The specimen sequenced was uncultured baseline CD8+ T cells from peripheral blood mononuclear cells (PBMCs). This sequence originates from a male donor with HIV. The chain joins TRBV9 to TRBJ2-3; tentative D call: TRBD2 (6 bases). The CDR3 spells CASGLSAGRGFTDTQYF. CDR3 nucleotide sequence: TGTGCCAGCGGCCTCTCGGCGGGGCGGGGATTCACAGATACGCAGTATTTT.